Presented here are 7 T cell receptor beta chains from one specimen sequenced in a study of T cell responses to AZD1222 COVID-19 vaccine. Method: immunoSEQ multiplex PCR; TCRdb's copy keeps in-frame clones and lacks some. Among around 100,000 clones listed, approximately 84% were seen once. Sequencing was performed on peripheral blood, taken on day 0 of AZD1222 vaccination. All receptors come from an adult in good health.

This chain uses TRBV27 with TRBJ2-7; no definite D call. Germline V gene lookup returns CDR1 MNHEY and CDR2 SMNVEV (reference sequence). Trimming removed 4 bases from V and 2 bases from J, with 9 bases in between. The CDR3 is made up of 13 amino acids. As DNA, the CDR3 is TGTGCCAGCAGTTCGCGACTTCCCTACGAGCAGTACTTC. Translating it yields CASSSRLPYEQYF.

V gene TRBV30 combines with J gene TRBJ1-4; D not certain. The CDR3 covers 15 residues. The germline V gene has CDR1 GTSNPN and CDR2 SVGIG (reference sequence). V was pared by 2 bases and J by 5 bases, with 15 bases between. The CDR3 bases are TGTGCCTGGAGTTCTCCCGGAGGGATGAATGAAAAACTGTTTTTT. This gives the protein CAWSSPGGMNEKLFF.

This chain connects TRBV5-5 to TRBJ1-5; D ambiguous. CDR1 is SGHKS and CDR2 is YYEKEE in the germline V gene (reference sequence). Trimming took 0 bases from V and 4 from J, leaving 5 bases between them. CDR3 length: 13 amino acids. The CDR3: CASSLGFNQPQHF. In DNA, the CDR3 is TGTGCCAGCAGCTTGGGATTTAATCAGCCCCAGCATTTT.

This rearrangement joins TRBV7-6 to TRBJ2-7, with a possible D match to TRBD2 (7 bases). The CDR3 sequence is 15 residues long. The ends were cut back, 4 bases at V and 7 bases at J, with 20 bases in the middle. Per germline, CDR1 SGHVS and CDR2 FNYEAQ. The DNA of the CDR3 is TGTGCCAGCAGCTCCACCGGGGGGCGTCAAAGGGAGCAGTACTTC. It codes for CASSSTGGRQREQYF.

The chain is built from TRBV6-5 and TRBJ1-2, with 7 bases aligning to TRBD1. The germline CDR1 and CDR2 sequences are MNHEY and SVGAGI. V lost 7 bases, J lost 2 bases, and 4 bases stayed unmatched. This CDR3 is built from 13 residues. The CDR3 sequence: CASKVTGNYGYTF. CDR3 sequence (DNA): TGTGCCAGCAAGGTGACAGGGAACTATGGCTACACCTTC.

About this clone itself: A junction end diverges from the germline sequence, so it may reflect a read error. CDR3 protein: CASGQAASSNF. The CDR3, as DNA: TGTGCCAGCGGACAGGCCGCCTCATCGAATTTT. This chain links TRBV28 with TRBJ1-3; TRBD1 matches 7 bases. Germline V gene lookup returns CDR1 MDHEN and CDR2 SYDVKM. The CDR3 has 11 amino acids.

This chain's CDR3 is CAWSPFSGSFERSNQPQHF. CDR3 sequence (DNA): TGTGCCTGGAGTCCCTTTTCAGGGTCTTTCGAACGGAGCAATCAGCCCCAGCATTTT. This sequence joins TRBV30 and TRBJ1-5; D may be TRBD1 (5 bases). The CDR3 is 19 amino acids. Germline CDR1 reads GTSNPN; CDR2 reads SVGIG (reference sequence). The V gene lost 2 bases and the J gene lost 1 base, with 24 bases spanning the gap.